These 2 T cell receptor beta chains were all obtained from the same sample, sequenced in a study of cytomegalovirus exposure and HLA in healthy donors. The PCR had 60 Vbeta and 13 Jbeta primers. TCRdb's table, derived via immunoSEQ multiplex PCR, lists solely in-frame clones and lacks some. The specimen's table records approximately 61,000 clones. The specimen was PBMCs. All receptors derive from a woman aged 18-30 years in good health and CMV-seronegative.

The chain combines TRBV5-1 with TRBJ2-1; possible D gene TRBD1, 5 bases. Germline V gene data show CDR1 as SGHRS and CDR2 as YFSETQ. With 6 bases removed from V and 6 bases from J, the gap between germline ends came to 13 bases. The CDR3 covers 13 residues. CDR3 bases: TGCGCCAGCAAGACTCAGGGTACCAATGAGCAGTTCTTC. Translated, it gives CASKTQGTNEQFF.

This chain uses TRBV2 with TRBJ2-7, with D perhaps TRBD2 (6 bases). The CDR3 consists of 15 residues. CDR1 SNHLY and CDR2 FYNNEI come from the germline V gene. Trimming shortened V by 6 bases and J by 3 bases, and 18 bases separated the two germline ends. Here the CDR3 reads CASRNQVGGSYEQYF. The DNA of the CDR3 is TGTGCCAGCAGAAATCAAGTGGGGGGAAGCTACGAGCAGTACTTC.